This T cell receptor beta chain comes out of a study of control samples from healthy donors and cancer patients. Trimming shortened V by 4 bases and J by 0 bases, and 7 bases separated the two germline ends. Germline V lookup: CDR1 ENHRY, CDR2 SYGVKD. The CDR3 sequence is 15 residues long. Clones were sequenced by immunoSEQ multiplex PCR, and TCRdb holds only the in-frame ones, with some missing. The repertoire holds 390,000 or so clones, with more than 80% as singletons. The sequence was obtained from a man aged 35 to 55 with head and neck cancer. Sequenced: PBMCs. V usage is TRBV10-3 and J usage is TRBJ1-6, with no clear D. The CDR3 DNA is TGTGCCATCAGTGCCTACCTCTCCTATAATTCACCCCTCCACTTT. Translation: CAISAYLSYNSPLHF.